The text below deals with one TCR beta chain. This CDR3 has 13 amino acids. Germline values: CDR1 SGHAT, CDR2 FQNNGV. Trimming cost V 5 bases and J 8 bases, with 10 bases left between them. The data were obtained in a study of blood T cell repertoires in COVID-19. Sequencing was performed with immunoSEQ multiplex PCR; in TCRdb, only in-frame clones are kept and a portion is missing. The sample consists of 300,000 or so clones, approximately 90% of them appearing once. Sequencing was done on a sample of peripheral blood. The origin of this receptor is a woman aged 25 to 39 with COVID-19, enrolled during active disease. This chain uses TRBV11-2 with TRBJ1-6; D remains unclear. The CDR3 region is CASSPYSYSPLHF. In nucleotides, the CDR3 is TGTGCCAGCAGCCCATACAGTTATTCACCCCTCCACTTT. The full variable domain, with the rest looked up from reference TRBV11-2 and TRBJ1-6, is EAGVAQSPRYKIIEKRQSVAFWCNPISGHATLYWYQQILGQGPKLLIQFQNNGVVDDSQLPKDRFSAERLKGVDSTLKIQPAKLEDSAVYLCASSPYSYSPLHFGNGTRLTVT.